Below are 13 T cell receptor beta chains sequenced from a single sample in a study of neoadjuvant nivolumab and ipilimumab in lung cancer. Measured with immunoSEQ multiplex PCR; TCRdb has only the in-frame clones, and not every one. Here the sample spans around 8,100 clones, 79% being singletons. This specimen was adjacent normal lung tissue, taken after neoadjuvant nivolumab, alone or with ipilimumab, at or shortly before surgery. The receptors come from an adult with non-small cell lung cancer.

The chain employs TRBV10-1 and TRBJ2-7; D unresolved. Germline V CDR1 and CDR2: WNHNN, SYGVQD (reference sequence). This CDR3 spans 12 amino acids. V lost 0 bases and J lost 4, with 4 bases in between. The CDR3, as DNA: TGCGCCAGCAGTGAGTCCGGGTACGAGCAGTACTTC. This translates into CASSESGYEQYF.

The V call is TRBV6-1, the J call TRBJ1-3; D possibly corresponds to TRBD1 (6 bases). The ends were cut back, 8 bases at V and 9 bases at J, with 11 bases in the middle. CDR1 MNHNS and CDR2 SASEGT come from the germline V gene. The CDR3 contains 11 residues. The CDR3 region is CASGTGLTIYF. CDR3 bases: TGTGCCAGCGGTACAGGGCTCACCATATATTTT.

The V and J genes are TRBV5-4 and TRBJ2-7, with D maybe TRBD2 (6 bases). V was trimmed by 4 bases and J by 5 bases, leaving 19 bases between them. The V gene's germline CDR1 is SGHNT and CDR2 YYREEE (reference sequence). The CDR3 sequence is 15 residues long. The CDR3 DNA reads TGTGCCAGCAGCATTGGGACTGGAGACACCCACGAGCAGTACTTC. Translating gives CASSIGTGDTHEQYF.

The gene calls are TRBV7-2 and TRBJ2-7; D may be TRBD1 or TRBD2 (5 bases each). CDR3 length: 13 amino acids. V lost 7 bases to trimming and J lost 1 base, with 11 bases between them. The germline gives CDR1 SGHTA, CDR2 FQGNSA. In DNA, the CDR3 is TGTGCCAGCACCCACTGGGGGTCCTACGAGCAGTACTTC. Protein sequence: CASTHWGSYEQYF.

The chain combines TRBV30 with TRBJ1-2; TRBD1 might be the D (6 bases). Germline V lookup: CDR1 GTSNPN, CDR2 SVGIG (reference sequence). V was pared by 1 base and J by 4 bases, with 10 bases between. The CDR3 length is 13 residues. The CDR3 here is CAWSAGHFYGYTF. CDR3 nucleotides: TGTGCCTGGAGTGCGGGACACTTCTATGGCTACACCTTC.

This clone was counted a single time. Here the CDR3 DNA reads TGCAGCGCTAGATTCACAGATACGCAGTATTTT. Translation: CSARFTDTQYF. The chain combines TRBV29-1 with TRBJ2-3; D ambiguous. This CDR3 is built from 11 residues. V was shortened by 7 bases and J by 2 bases, with 7 bases between the two germline ends. Germline-derived CDR1 and CDR2 are SQVTM and ANQGSEA.

This chain uses TRBV4-2 with TRBJ2-5; 9 bases align to TRBD2. V dropped 3 bases and J dropped 4; count of bases not matched to a gene: 12. CDR3 length: 17 residues. Germline CDR1 LGHNA, CDR2 YNFKEQ. Here the CDR3 DNA reads TGTGCCAGCAGCCAGCCTTCCGGAGCGGGGGGTGGAGAGACCCAGTACTTC. This gives the protein CASSQPSGAGGGETQYF.

CDR3 region: CASSETLGETQYF. Written as DNA, the CDR3 is TGTGCCAGCAGCGAGACCCTGGGAGAGACCCAGTACTTC. The V call is TRBV9, the J call TRBJ2-5; unclear D gene. The CDR3 contains 13 residues. Germline V gene data show CDR1 as SGDLS and CDR2 as YYNGEE. V lost 3 bases and J 4 bases, leaving 10 bases between the germline ends.

The V and J genes are TRBV4-1 and TRBJ2-1; 7 nucleotides agree with TRBD1. From germline, CDR1 is MGHRA and CDR2 YSYEKL. CDR3 length equals 17 residues. The V and J ends lost 0 bases and 0 bases, in that order; junction bases with no gene match: 5. CDR3 DNA sequence: TGCGCCAGCAGCCAAGAGGGGACAGTGAGCTCCTACAATGAGCAGTTCTTC. Its protein is CASSQEGTVSSYNEQFF.

This clone occurred a few times. The CDR3 DNA reads as TGCGCCAGCAGTTCCGACATCACCATATATTTT. Encoded protein: CASSSDITIYF. The J gene is TRBJ1-3, the V gene TRBV10-2; D not resolved. Germline-derived CDR1 and CDR2 are WSHSY and SAAADI. Trimming took 5 bases from V and 9 from J, leaving 8 bases between them. The CDR3 has 11 residues.

The rearrangement joins TRBV6-5 to TRBJ1-3; D unresolved. The V gene lost 2 bases and the J gene lost 4 bases, with 12 bases spanning the gap. The germline V gene has CDR1 MNHEY and CDR2 SVGAGI. The CDR3 covers 15 residues. CDR3 residues: CASSYAALGGNTIYF. For the CDR3, the DNA is TGTGCCAGCAGTTACGCGGCCCTGGGCGGAAACACCATATATTTT.

V usage is TRBV28 and J usage is TRBJ1-1, with no clear D. Germline V CDR1 and CDR2: MDHEN, SYDVKM. Deletions cut 7 bases from V and 0 bases from J, with 9 bases between. The CDR3 totals 13 residues. CDR3 residues: CASNLGVNTEAFF. CDR3 bases: TGTGCCAGCAACTTAGGAGTGAACACTGAAGCTTTCTTT.

The V call is TRBV7-9, the J call TRBJ2-1; 10 bases are shared with TRBD1. Trimming cost V 5 bases and J 4 bases; bases outside gene matches: 5. The CDR3 length is 15 residues. In germline, CDR1 is SEHNR, CDR2 FQNEAQ (reference sequence). DNA for the CDR3: TGTGCCAGCAGCCCACGACAGGGGGCGTACAATGAGCAGTTCTTC. It encodes CASSPRQGAYNEQFF.